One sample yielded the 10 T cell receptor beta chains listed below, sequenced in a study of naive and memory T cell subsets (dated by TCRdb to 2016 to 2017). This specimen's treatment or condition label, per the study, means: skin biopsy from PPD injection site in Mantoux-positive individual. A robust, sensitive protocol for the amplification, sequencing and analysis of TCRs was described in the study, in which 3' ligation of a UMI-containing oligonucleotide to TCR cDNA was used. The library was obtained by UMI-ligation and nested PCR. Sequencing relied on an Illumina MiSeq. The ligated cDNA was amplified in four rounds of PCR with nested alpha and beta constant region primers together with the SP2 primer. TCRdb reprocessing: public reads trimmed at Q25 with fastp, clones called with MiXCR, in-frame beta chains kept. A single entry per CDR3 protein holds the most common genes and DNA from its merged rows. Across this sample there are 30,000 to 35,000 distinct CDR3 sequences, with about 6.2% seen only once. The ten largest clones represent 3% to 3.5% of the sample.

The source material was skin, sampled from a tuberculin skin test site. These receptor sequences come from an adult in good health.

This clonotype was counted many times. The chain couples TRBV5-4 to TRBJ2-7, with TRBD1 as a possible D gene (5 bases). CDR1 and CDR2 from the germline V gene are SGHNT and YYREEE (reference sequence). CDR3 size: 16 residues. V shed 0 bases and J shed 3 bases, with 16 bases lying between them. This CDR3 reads CASSLGGRGRLYEQYF. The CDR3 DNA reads TGTGCCAGCAGCTTGGGGGGAAGGGGCCGCCTCTACGAGCAGTACTTC.

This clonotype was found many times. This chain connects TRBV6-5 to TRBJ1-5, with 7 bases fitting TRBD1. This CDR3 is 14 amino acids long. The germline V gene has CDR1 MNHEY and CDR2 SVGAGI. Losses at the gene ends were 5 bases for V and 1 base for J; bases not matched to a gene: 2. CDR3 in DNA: TGTGCCAGCAGTAGGGACAGCAGCAATCAGCCCCAGCATTTT. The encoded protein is CASSRDSSNQPQHF.

In nucleotides, the CDR3 is TGTGCCAGCATCCTCGCGCAGGGACCTAGTTTGACCCAGTACTTC. Translation: CASILAQGPSLTQYF. The rearrangement uses TRBV6-1 and TRBJ2-5, with D possibly being TRBD1 or TRBD2 (5 bases each). The CDR3 has 15 residues. Per germline, CDR1 MNHNS and CDR2 SASEGT. The ends were cut back, 7 bases at V and 7 bases at J, with 22 bases in the middle.

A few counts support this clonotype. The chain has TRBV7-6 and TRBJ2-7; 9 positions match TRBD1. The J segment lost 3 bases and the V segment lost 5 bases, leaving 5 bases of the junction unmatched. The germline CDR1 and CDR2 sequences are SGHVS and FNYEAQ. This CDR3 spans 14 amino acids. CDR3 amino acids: CASSPRQGDYEQYF. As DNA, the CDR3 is TGTGCCAGCAGCCCTCGACAGGGGGACTACGAGCAGTACTTC.

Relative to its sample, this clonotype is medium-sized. In DNA form, the CDR3 reads TGCAGCGTTGGTTTTCTAGCATCCCCAGATACGCAGTATTTT. Translation: CSVGFLASPDTQYF. This chain joins TRBV29-1 and TRBJ2-3; D is possibly TRBD2 (5 bases). The V end lost 4 bases, the J end lost 4 bases, and 15 bases lay between the germline ends. In germline, CDR1 is SQVTM, CDR2 ANQGSEA. The CDR3 covers 14 residues.

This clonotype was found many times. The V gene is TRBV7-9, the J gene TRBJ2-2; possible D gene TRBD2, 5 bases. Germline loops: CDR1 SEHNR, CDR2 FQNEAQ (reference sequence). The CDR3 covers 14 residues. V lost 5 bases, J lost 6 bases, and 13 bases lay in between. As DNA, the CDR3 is TGTGCCAGCAGCCTTACTAGTTCCTCCGGGGAGCTGTTTTTT. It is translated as CASSLTSSSGELFF.

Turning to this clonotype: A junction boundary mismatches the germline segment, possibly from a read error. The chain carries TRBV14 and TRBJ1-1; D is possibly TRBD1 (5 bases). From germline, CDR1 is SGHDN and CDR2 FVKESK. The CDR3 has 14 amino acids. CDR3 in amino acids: CACRQLGKNTEAFF. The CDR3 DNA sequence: TGTGCCTGCAGACAGTTGGGGAAGAATACTGAAGCTTTCTTT.

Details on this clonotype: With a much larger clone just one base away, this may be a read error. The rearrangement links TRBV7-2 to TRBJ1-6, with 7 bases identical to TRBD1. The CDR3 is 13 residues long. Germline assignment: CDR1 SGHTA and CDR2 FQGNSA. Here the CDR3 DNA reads TGTGCCAGCAGCTCAAGACAGGGATTCACCCTCTACTTT. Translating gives CASSSRQGFTLYF.

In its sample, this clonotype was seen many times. CDR3: CASATGVSGANVLTF. The DNA for the CDR3 is TGTGCCAGCGCTACAGGGGTCTCTGGGGCCAACGTCCTGACTTTC. V and J are TRBV7-3 and TRBJ2-6; 7 bases are shared with TRBD1. The germline gives CDR1 SGHTA, CDR2 FQGTGA. The CDR3 covers 15 residues. J lost 0 bases, V lost 8 bases, and 4 bases had no gene match.

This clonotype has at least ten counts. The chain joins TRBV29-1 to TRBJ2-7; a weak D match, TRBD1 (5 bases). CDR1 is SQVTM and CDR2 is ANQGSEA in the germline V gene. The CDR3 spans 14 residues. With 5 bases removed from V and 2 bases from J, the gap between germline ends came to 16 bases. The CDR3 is CSVHDSGQPYEQYF. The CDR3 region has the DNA TGCAGCGTTCACGACTCAGGGCAACCCTACGAGCAGTACTTC.